The 23 T cell receptor beta chains presented below share a single source sample, sequenced in a study of blood T cell repertoires in COVID-19. Sequenced by immunoSEQ multiplex PCR; TCRdb stores in-frame clones only, minus some. In the table there are about 68,000 clones, roughly nine tenths of which are singletons. The sample taken for sequencing was peripheral blood. These receptors were collected from a middle-aged man with acute or convalescent COVID-19.

V usage is TRBV21-1 and J usage is TRBJ1-4; the DNA was not used to check the table's D call, TRBD1. TRBV21-1 is a pseudogene segment. The CDR3 consists of 19 residues. CDR3: CASSKAPPDRPATNEKLFF. In DNA, the CDR3 is TGTGCCAGCAGCAAAGCTCCACCTGACAGGCCGGCAACTAATGAAAAACTGTTTTTT.

The chain couples TRBV4-1 to TRBJ2-3; 7 bases map to TRBD2. Germline CDR1 is MGHRA and CDR2 is YSYEKL. The CDR3 runs 18 residues. With 0 bases clipped from V and 0 bases from J, the junction kept 9 bases outside the gene matches. The CDR3 DNA follows: TGCGCCAGCAGCCAAGAATTGATTAATAGCGGGAGCACAGATACGCAGTATTTT. Its translation is CASSQELINSGSTDTQYF.

This clone is a singleton in its sample. V usage is TRBV19 and J usage is TRBJ1-4, with D possibly TRBD1 on 6 matching bases. V was pared by 6 bases and J by 5 bases, with 7 bases between. CDR3 size: 12 residues. Germline-derived CDR1 and CDR2 are LNHDA and SQIVND (reference sequence). This chain's CDR3 is CASRQGNEKLFF. CDR3 DNA sequence: TGTGCCAGTAGACAGGGAAATGAAAAACTGTTTTTT. Full variable domain (remainder filled in from reference TRBV19 and TRBJ1-4): DGGITQSPKYLFRKEGQNVTLSCEQNLNHDAMYWYRQDPGQGLRLIYYSQIVNDFQKGDIAEGYSVSREKKESFPLTVTSAQKNPTAFYLCASRQGNEKLFFGSGTQLSVL.

V usage is TRBV18 and J usage is TRBJ1-5, with 7 bases lining up with TRBD1. Losses at the gene ends were 5 bases for V and 2 bases for J; bases not matched to a gene: 6. The CDR3 is 15 amino acids. Germline-derived CDR1 and CDR2 are KGHSH and LQKENI. CDR3 nucleotide sequence: TGTGCCAGCTCAGGTGGCCAGGGGGGCAATCAGCCCCAGCATTTT. Translated: CASSGGQGGNQPQHF.

The chain joins TRBV14 to TRBJ2-3, with D possibly TRBD2 on 6 matching bases. Trimming removed 6 bases at V and 0 bases at J, with 10 bases between. Germline loops: CDR1 SGHDN, CDR2 FVKESK. This CDR3 spans 14 amino acids. The CDR3 region has the DNA TGTGCCAGCAGGTCCGGGACTAGCACAGATACGCAGTATTTT. It specifies CASRSGTSTDTQYF.

J is TRBJ1-5 and V is TRBV2, with D possibly TRBD1 on 5 matching bases. CDR1 SNHLY and CDR2 FYNNEI come from the germline V gene. The germline V and J ends were trimmed by 6 bases and 2 bases, with 14 bases remaining between them. This CDR3 comprises 15 residues. Here the CDR3 DNA reads TGTGCCAGCAGATCGGAGGGAGGGGGCAATCAGCCCCAGCATTTT. Encoded protein: CASRSEGGGNQPQHF.

This rearrangement joins TRBV7-6 to TRBJ2-3, with TRBD2 matching over 11 bases. The CDR3 spans 17 residues. Germline V lookup: CDR1 SGHVS, CDR2 FNYEAQ. Trimming took 4 bases from V and 0 from J; bases not matched to a gene: 6. CDR3 in DNA: TGTGCCAGCAGCTCCACTATAGCGGGAGGGAGCACAGATACGCAGTATTTT. Translating it yields CASSSTIAGGSTDTQYF.

The genes are TRBV6-6 and TRBJ1-1; 8 positions match TRBD1. This CDR3 has 14 amino acids. V was pared by 4 bases and J by 4 bases, with 5 bases of the junction left unmatched. Germline CDR1 is MNHNY and CDR2 is SVGAGI (reference sequence). This chain's CDR3 is CASSSPTGATEAFF. The CDR3 DNA sequence: TGTGCCAGCAGTTCTCCGACAGGGGCCACTGAAGCTTTCTTT.

This clone came up once. V and J are TRBV5-1 and TRBJ1-2, with TRBD1 identical over 9 bases. V lost 8 bases to trimming and J lost 2 bases; unmatched junction nucleotides: 7. This CDR3 has 14 residues. In germline, CDR1 is SGHRS, CDR2 YFSETQ. This CDR3 is CASFPTGGNYGYTF. DNA for the CDR3: TGCGCCAGTTTCCCGACAGGGGGGAACTATGGCTACACCTTC.

The V call is TRBV3-1 (or the pseudogene TRBV3-2), the J call TRBJ1-1, with D perhaps matching TRBD1 (5 bases). This CDR3 region has 14 residues. Trimming took 4 bases from V and 0 from J, leaving 9 bases between them. Germline V gene data show CDR1 as LGHDT and CDR2 as YNNKEL (reference sequence). DNA for the CDR3: TGTGCCAGCAGCCCAGGGTTGTTGAACACTGAAGCTTTCTTT. It yields the protein CASSPGLLNTEAFF.

The chain recombines TRBV12-5 with TRBJ1-1; D perhaps matches TRBD1 (5 bases). The V gene lost 2 bases and the J gene lost 11 bases, with 9 bases spanning the gap. This CDR3 comprises 11 residues. Germline-derived CDR1 and CDR2 are LGHNT and FRNRAP. The CDR3 sequence: CASGLIGAAFF. The CDR3 coding sequence is TGTGCTAGTGGTTTGATAGGGGCGGCTTTCTTT.

The genes are TRBV27 and TRBJ1-5; no reliable D call. The CDR3 loop spans 15 amino acids. The V and J ends lost 2 bases and 3 bases respectively, with 11 bases between them. CDR1 MNHEY and CDR2 SMNVEV come from the germline V gene (reference sequence). CDR3 bases: TGTGCCAGCAGTTTAGGAGGGTCCCTCAATCAGCCCCAGCATTTT. Translation gives CASSLGGSLNQPQHF.

The V and J genes are TRBV7-2 and TRBJ2-5, with D possibly matching TRBD2 (5 bases). There are 14 residues in the CDR3. V was pared by 3 bases and J by 3 bases, with 11 bases between. Germline CDR1 is SGHTA and CDR2 is FQGNSA. The CDR3 sequence is CASSFALAEETQYF. The CDR3 region has the DNA TGTGCCAGCAGCTTTGCGCTAGCCGAAGAGACCCAGTACTTC.

This clone has only one observation. This rearrangement joins TRBV18 to TRBJ1-1; TRBD1 is a possible D gene (6 bases). V shed 1 base and J shed 3 bases, with 9 bases lying between them. Germline CDR1 KGHSH, CDR2 LQKENI. The CDR3 extends over 14 amino acids. CDR3 coding DNA: TGTGCCAGCTCACCACAGGACAGATACACTGAAGCTTTCTTT. Protein product: CASSPQDRYTEAFF.

The gene calls are TRBV5-1 and TRBJ2-3; the D gene is possibly TRBD2 (5 bases). Germline V gene data show CDR1 as SGHRS and CDR2 as YFSETQ. V gave up 1 base and J gave up 3 bases, with 12 bases separating them. The CDR3 totals 15 residues. Here the CDR3 reads CASSLTSRFTDTQYF. The CDR3 bases are TGCGCCAGCAGCTTGACTAGTAGGTTTACAGATACGCAGTATTTT. Full variable domain (rest looked up from reference TRBV5-1 and TRBJ2-3): KAGVTQTPRYLIKTRGQQVTLSCSPISGHRSVSWYQQTPGQGLQFLFEYFSETQRNKGNFPGRFSGRQFSNSRSEMNVSTLELGDSALYLCASSLTSRFTDTQYFGPGTRLTVL.

On this clone: The junction departs from germline at one end; a sequencing error may be responsible. The V gene is TRBV5-4, the J gene TRBJ2-1; 7 positions match TRBD1. The CDR3 spans 10 residues. Germline loops: CDR1 SGHNT, CDR2 YYREEE (reference sequence). The CDR3 loop reads CASSLGDSVF. CDR3 DNA: TGTGCCAGCAGCTTGGGGGACAGCGTCTTC.

V and J are TRBV21-1 and TRBJ2-2; the D call of TRBD1 is as the table states it, not checked on the DNA. TRBV21-1 is listed as a pseudogene. There are 18 residues in the CDR3. DNA for the CDR3: TGTGCCAGCAGCAAAGCACCCCCCACCCCAGGGGTGGGCGGGGAGCTGTTTTTT. Protein sequence: CASSKAPPTPGVGGELFF.

In this sample, this clone turned up a few times. The chain is built from TRBV19 and TRBJ1-5; TRBD1 agrees at 7 bases. Trimming at V came to 5 bases and at J to 2 bases, leaving 3 bases not matched to a gene. CDR3 length: 14 residues. Germline V gene lookup returns CDR1 LNHDA and CDR2 SQIVND (reference sequence). The CDR3 reads CASSETGGNQPQHF. The CDR3 DNA follows: TGTGCCAGTAGTGAAACAGGGGGCAATCAGCCCCAGCATTTT.

V gene TRBV18 combines with J gene TRBJ1-3; D is undetermined. V lost 8 bases and J 4 bases, leaving 9 bases between the germline ends. The CDR3 is 12 amino acids. Germline CDR1 is KGHSH and CDR2 is LQKENI. The CDR3 coding sequence is TGTGCCAGCACCCAAGCGGGAAACACCATATATTTT. This gives the protein CASTQAGNTIYF.

The chain joins TRBV25-1 to TRBJ1-1; 9 positions match TRBD1. V lost 4 bases and J lost 7; bases outside the gene matches: 7. The CDR3 is made up of 14 amino acids. Germline V lookup: CDR1 MGHDK, CDR2 SYGVNS. Written as DNA, the CDR3 is TGTGCCAGCAGTGTCACAGGGGGCCAGGGTGAAGCTTTCTTT. It is translated as CASSVTGGQGEAFF.

J is TRBJ1-4 and V is TRBV7-2; D possibly corresponds to TRBD1 (5 bases). The CDR3 loop spans 16 amino acids. Germline lookup yields CDR1 SGHTA and CDR2 FQGNSA. The V end was cut by 3 bases, the J end by 0 bases, with 11 bases between. CDR3: CASSLPRGTTNEKLFF. DNA for the CDR3: TGTGCCAGCAGCTTGCCGCGGGGGACAACTAATGAAAAACTGTTTTTT.

The chain has TRBV12-2 and TRBJ2-7; the table's TRBD2 call for D was not verified on the DNA. TRBV12-2 is listed as a pseudogene. The CDR3 loop spans 20 amino acids. CDR3 DNA: TGTGCAAGTCGCCCGCCCACGGGGACTAGCGGGAGGGCCGAAGTCTACGAGCAGTACTTC. Translation gives CASRPPTGTSGRAEVYEQYF.

The sample holds a few counts of this clone. The rearrangement uses TRBV11-2 and TRBJ2-7; 9 bases are a match to TRBD2. CDR1 and CDR2 (germline): SGHAT, FQNNGV. CDR3 length: 13 amino acids. Trimming took 6 bases from V and 4 from J; bases not matched to a gene: 4. Here the CDR3 DNA reads TGTGCCAGCAGTTCGACTAGCGGTTACGAGCAGTACGTC. Translating it yields CASSSTSGYEQYV.